This entry lists 22 T cell receptor beta chains sequenced from one sample in a study of blood T cell repertoires in COVID-19. This table comes from immunoSEQ multiplex PCR, and its TCRdb copy is limited to in-frame clones, with some not included. Of some 76,000 clones listed, 70% to 90% are singletons. Sequenced material: peripheral blood. The receptors were gathered from a man at least 80 years old in a cohort sampled during active COVID-19.

The rearrangement joins TRBV27 to TRBJ2-2; 11 nucleotides align to TRBD2. Germline trimming cut 3 bases from V and 3 bases from J; bases unmatched to any gene: 6. From germline, CDR1 is MNHEY and CDR2 SMNVEV (reference sequence). The CDR3 is 17 amino acids. Written as DNA, the CDR3 is TGTGCCAGCAGTTTTTCTGTGGGACTAGCGGACACCGGGGAGCTGTTTTTT. Its translation is CASSFSVGLADTGELFF.

V is TRBV5-1 and J is TRBJ1-1; 8 positions match TRBD1. V shed 4 bases, J shed 0 bases, and the junction held 8 bases outside the gene matches. This CDR3 spans 16 amino acids. The germline gives CDR1 SGHRS, CDR2 YFSETQ. The CDR3 coding sequence is TGCGCCAGCAGCACACTAAAGACAGGGGTGAACACTGAAGCTTTCTTT. Translating it yields CASSTLKTGVNTEAFF.

The table lists this clone with a count of one. The V and J genes are TRBV7-2 and TRBJ2-5; D may be TRBD1 (7 bases). The germline V gene encodes CDR1 SGHTA and CDR2 FQGNSA. The CDR3 loop spans 18 amino acids. V was trimmed by 0 bases and J by 2 bases, leaving 19 bases between them. CDR3 sequence: CASSLAPPAAGGQETQYF. DNA of the CDR3: TGTGCCAGCAGCTTAGCCCCCCCGGCGGCAGGGGGGCAAGAGACCCAGTACTTC.

The V call is TRBV10-3, the J call TRBJ1-2; D ambiguous. V was shortened by 3 bases and J by 4 bases, with 9 bases between the two germline ends. This CDR3 spans 13 amino acids. Germline assignment: CDR1 ENHRY and CDR2 SYGVKD. CDR3 region: CAISDQAGYGYTF. CDR3 nucleotides: TGTGCCATCAGTGACCAGGCCGGCTATGGCTACACCTTC.

The chain has TRBV3-1 (or the pseudogene TRBV3-2) and TRBJ2-2, with D maybe TRBD2 (7 bases). Trimming removed 3 bases at V and 4 bases at J, with 15 bases between. The V gene's germline CDR1 is LGHDT and CDR2 YNNKEL (reference sequence). The CDR3 contains 16 residues. This CDR3 is CASSHPRGGSTGELFF. CDR3 nucleotide sequence: TGTGCCAGCAGCCACCCCAGGGGAGGGAGCACCGGGGAGCTGTTTTTT.

The rearrangement joins TRBV12-3 or TRBV12-4 to TRBJ2-7; no firm D call. V lost 1 base and J 3 bases, leaving 7 bases between the germline ends. The CDR3 has 13 residues. CDR3 in DNA: TGTGCCAGCAGTTTAGGCAGGTTCTACGAGCAGTACTTC. It is translated as CASSLGRFYEQYF.

V is TRBV6-5 and J is TRBJ1-2; 7 nucleotides agree with TRBD1. V was pared by 6 bases and J by 7 bases, with 5 bases of the junction left unmatched. CDR1 and CDR2 (germline): MNHEY, SVGAGI. The CDR3 runs 12 residues. The CDR3 reads CASSDRARGYTF. The CDR3 DNA is TGTGCCAGCAGCGACAGGGCGCGTGGCTACACCTTC.

The rearrangement links TRBV4-1 to TRBJ1-5; 7 bases line up with TRBD1. The ends lost 1 base at V and 1 base at J; junction bases unmatched: 4. CDR3 length: 16 residues. The germline V gene has CDR1 MGHRA and CDR2 YSYEKL. The CDR3 loop is CASSQVIGGSNQPQHF. CDR3 coding DNA: TGCGCCAGCAGCCAAGTAATAGGGGGCAGCAATCAGCCCCAGCATTTT.

This sequence joins TRBV10-3 and TRBJ1-5, with 10 bases identical to TRBD1. The germline V gene has CDR1 ENHRY and CDR2 SYGVKD. CDR3 size: 13 residues. V was clipped by 10 bases and J by 6 bases; unmatched bases: 6. For the CDR3, the DNA is TGTGCCACCACGACAGGGGGCAGTCAGCCCCAGCATTTT. This sequence encodes CATTTGGSQPQHF.

J is TRBJ2-2 and V is TRBV7-9, with D possibly TRBD1 on 5 matching bases. V was clipped by 4 bases and J by 1 base, with 13 bases between them. The germline CDR1 and CDR2 sequences are SEHNR and FQNEAQ (reference sequence). The CDR3 covers 16 residues. Here the CDR3 reads CASSSRVSGNTGELFF. CDR3 nucleotides: TGTGCCAGCAGCTCCAGGGTATCGGGGAACACCGGGGAGCTGTTTTTT.

V is TRBV5-1 and J is TRBJ2-5; 11 bases are shared with TRBD1. This CDR3 contains 15 residues. Per germline, CDR1 SGHRS and CDR2 YFSETQ. The junction had 4 bases not matched to a gene; V was cut back by 5 bases and J by 1 base. The CDR3 DNA is TGCGCCAGCAGTCCCGGGACAGGGGGCCAAGAGACCCAGTACTTC. Protein sequence: CASSPGTGGQETQYF.

The chain recombines TRBV3-1 (or the pseudogene TRBV3-2) with TRBJ2-1, with TRBD2 as a possible D gene (6 bases). Per the germline V gene, CDR1 is LGHDT and CDR2 is YNNKEL (reference sequence). Trimming shortened V by 4 bases and J by 10 bases, and 11 bases separated the two germline ends. The CDR3 has 12 residues. CDR3 DNA sequence: TGTGCCAGCAGCCCGCGGGGTCGGGAGCAGTTCTTC. Translation: CASSPRGREQFF.

This clone was counted only a few times. The gene calls are TRBV2 and TRBJ2-1; a possible D gene is TRBD1 (6 bases). CDR3 length: 15 amino acids. Looked up from germline, CDR1 is SNHLY and CDR2 is FYNNEI. Trimming cost V 3 bases and J 0 bases, with 9 bases left between them. CDR3 nucleotides: TGTGCCAGCAGTGAGAGGGGGAGCTCCTACAATGAGCAGTTCTTC. It translates to CASSERGSSYNEQFF.

The chain carries TRBV5-1 and TRBJ2-5; 16 bases agree with TRBD2. CDR1 is SGHRS and CDR2 is YFSETQ in the germline V gene. Trimming took 4 bases from V and 1 from J; bases not matched to a gene: 7. The CDR3 contains 18 residues. The CDR3 DNA follows: TGCGCCAGCAGCCCAGGGACTAGCGGGGGGGCCATCCAAGAGACCCAGTACTTC. It specifies CASSPGTSGGAIQETQYF. Full variable domain (missing parts from reference TRBV5-1 and TRBJ2-5): KAGVTQTPRYLIKTRGQQVTLSCSPISGHRSVSWYQQTPGQGLQFLFEYFSETQRNKGNFPGRFSGRQFSNSRSEMNVSTLELGDSALYLCASSPGTSGGAIQETQYFGPGTRLLVL.

V gene TRBV15 combines with J gene TRBJ1-4; TRBD1 agrees at 8 bases. The CDR3 has 17 residues. Trimming at V came to 5 bases and at J to 8 bases, leaving 16 bases not matched to a gene. The germline V gene encodes CDR1 LNHNV and CDR2 YYDKDF (reference sequence). The DNA for the CDR3 is TGTGCCACCAGCTCGGGACAGGCCGGGAATGATGGAGAAAAACTGTTTTTT. It encodes CATSSGQAGNDGEKLFF.

The V call is TRBV7-8, the J call TRBJ1-2; 7 bases agree with TRBD1. With V trimmed by 3 bases and J by 2 bases, 6 bases remained unmatched. The CDR3 is 15 residues long. Germline CDR1 and CDR2: SGHVS and FQNEAQ. CDR3 DNA: TGTGCCAGCAGCTTTCGGACAGGATCAAACTATGGCTACACCTTC. This codes for CASSFRTGSNYGYTF.

The chain couples TRBV19 to TRBJ1-1, with a tentative D call TRBD1 (5 bases). V was clipped by 6 bases and J by 5 bases, with 16 bases between them. CDR3 length: 14 amino acids. The germline V gene encodes CDR1 LNHDA and CDR2 SQIVND (reference sequence). The CDR3 nucleotides are TGTGCCAGTAGCTCCTTCGGGGGTTGGACTGAAGCTTTCTTT. Its protein is CASSSFGGWTEAFF.

J is TRBJ1-1 and V is TRBV6-2 or TRBV6-3; the D is unclear. There are 14 residues in the CDR3. The germline V gene encodes CDR1 MNHEY and CDR2 SVGEGT. V lost 0 bases to trimming and J lost 0 bases, with 5 bases between them. This chain's CDR3 is CASSYSRVNTEAFF. Written as DNA, the CDR3 is TGTGCCAGCAGTTACTCGCGGGTGAACACTGAAGCTTTCTTT.

The chain couples TRBV18 to TRBJ1-2; 10 nucleotides align to TRBD1. The CDR3 is 15 amino acids. Trimming removed 1 base from V and 4 bases from J; junction bases left unmatched: 3. Germline values: CDR1 KGHSH, CDR2 LQKENI. The CDR3 DNA follows: TGTGCCAGCTCACCACTGGGACAGGGGTCCTATGGCTACACCTTC. It codes for CASSPLGQGSYGYTF.

V is TRBV5-5 and J is TRBJ2-7, with 7 bases matching TRBD1. After removal of 8 bases from V and 3 bases from J, the junction contained 8 bases not matched to a gene. The CDR3 has 13 amino acids. The germline CDR1 and CDR2 sequences are SGHKS and YYEKEE (reference sequence). Here the CDR3 DNA reads TGTGCCAGGGAGACAGGGAAGGGCTACGAGCAGTACGTC. Amino acid sequence: CARETGKGYEQYV.

This rearrangement joins TRBV19 to TRBJ2-7; D might be TRBD1 (6 bases). Germline values: CDR1 LNHDA, CDR2 SQIVND (reference sequence). The V end was cut by 1 base, the J end by 2 bases, with 12 bases between. The CDR3 loop spans 15 amino acids. CDR3 in amino acids: CASSIGQGITYEQYF. For the CDR3, the DNA is TGTGCCAGTAGTATAGGTCAGGGGATTACCTACGAGCAGTACTTC.

V gene TRBV4-3 combines with J gene TRBJ1-5, with TRBD1 identical over 9 bases. Germline V gene data show CDR1 as LGHNA and CDR2 as YSLEER. Trimming cost V 5 bases and J 0 bases; bases outside gene matches: 2. This CDR3 spans 15 amino acids. CDR3 sequence: CASSKTGGSNQPQHF. CDR3 sequence (DNA): TGCGCCAGCAGCAAGACAGGGGGTAGCAATCAGCCCCAGCATTTT.